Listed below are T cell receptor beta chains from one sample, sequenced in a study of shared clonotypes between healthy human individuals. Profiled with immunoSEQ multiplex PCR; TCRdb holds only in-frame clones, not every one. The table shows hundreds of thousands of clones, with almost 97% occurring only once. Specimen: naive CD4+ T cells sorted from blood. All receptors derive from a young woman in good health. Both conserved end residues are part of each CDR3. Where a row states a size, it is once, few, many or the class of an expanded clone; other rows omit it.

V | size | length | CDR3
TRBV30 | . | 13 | CAWTSGLNTEAFF
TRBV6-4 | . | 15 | CASSPLAGTYNEQFF
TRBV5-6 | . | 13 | CASSLRGYYEQYF
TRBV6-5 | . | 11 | CASSYLNEQFF
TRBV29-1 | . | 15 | CSVEEDRAGFDEQYF
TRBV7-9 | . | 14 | CASSLEGGTRAQYF
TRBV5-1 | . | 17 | CASSLGVGGSSYNEQFF
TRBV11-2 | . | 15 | CASRPSGGAGETQYF
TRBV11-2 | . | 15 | CASSLGGTREYEQYF
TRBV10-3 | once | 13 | CAIGDRGSFEQYF
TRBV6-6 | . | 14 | CASSYGDRVETQYF
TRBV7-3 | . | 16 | CASSLIYESGANVLTF
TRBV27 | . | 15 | CASSLRQSSYNEQFF
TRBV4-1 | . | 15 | CASSQLAGPLDTQYF
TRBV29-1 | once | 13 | CSVSGQDSYEQYF
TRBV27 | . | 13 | CASSLSSYNEQFF
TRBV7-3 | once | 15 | CASSTRGRSRDEQFF
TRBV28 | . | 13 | CASSAPPGNEQYF
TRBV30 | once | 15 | CAWSASLKGIYEQYF
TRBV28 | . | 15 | CASFGSGGPKETQYF
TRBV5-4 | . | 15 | CASSLDIAGGVEQYF
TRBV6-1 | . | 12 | CASCGNQETQYF
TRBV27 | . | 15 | CASSLWGTSTYEQYF
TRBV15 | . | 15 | CATSRDMEGQETQYF
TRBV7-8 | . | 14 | CASSQNRYQETQYF
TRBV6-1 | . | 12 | CASSEVGTEAFF
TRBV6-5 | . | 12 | CASSYRQGEQFF
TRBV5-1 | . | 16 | CASSAGLAEAYNEQFF
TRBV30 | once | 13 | CAWSAAETYEQYF
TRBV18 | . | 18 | CASSDPGLAEPGQETQYF
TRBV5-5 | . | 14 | CASSNQDMLDGYTF
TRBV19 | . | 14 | CASKDRGAANVLTF